Shown below are 3 T cell receptor beta chains from a single sample sequenced in a study of cytomegalovirus exposure and HLA in healthy donors. Amplification used 60 Vbeta primers and 13 Jbeta primers. Repertoires were generated with immunoSEQ multiplex PCR, while TCRdb's copy carries only in-frame clones and drops some. The profile shows fewer than 200,000 clones, more than 70% of them singletons. The sequencing sample was made of PBMCs. Source of these receptors: a man aged 40-50 years in good health and CMV-seropositive.

The genes are TRBV2 and TRBJ2-5; D perhaps matches TRBD1 (5 bases). CDR3 size: 13 residues. Deletions cut 6 bases from V and 2 bases from J, with 10 bases between. Germline-derived CDR1 and CDR2 are SNHLY and FYNNEI. The CDR3 nucleotides are TGTGCCAGCAGCAGGGAAGAGCAAGAGACCCAGTACTTC. Its translation is CASSREEQETQYF.

The chain employs TRBV5-1 and TRBJ2-2; 14 bases match TRBD2. V trimming: 3 bases; J trimming: 9 bases; junction bases outside the gene matches: 7. The CDR3 is made up of 16 amino acids. Germline lookup yields CDR1 SGHRS and CDR2 YFSETQ. The CDR3 here is CASSSGLAGGTRELFF. The CDR3 DNA reads as TGCGCCAGCAGCTCCGGACTAGCGGGAGGTACCCGGGAGCTGTTTTTT.

This chain uses TRBV7-9 with TRBJ1-1, with 7 positions matching TRBD1. CDR3 size: 15 residues. Per germline, CDR1 SEHNR and CDR2 FQNEAQ (reference sequence). V was clipped by 5 bases and J by 2 bases; unmatched bases: 8. CDR3: CASSTKRDSNTEAFF. Written as DNA, the CDR3 is TGTGCCAGCAGCACCAAACGGGACAGCAACACTGAAGCTTTCTTT.